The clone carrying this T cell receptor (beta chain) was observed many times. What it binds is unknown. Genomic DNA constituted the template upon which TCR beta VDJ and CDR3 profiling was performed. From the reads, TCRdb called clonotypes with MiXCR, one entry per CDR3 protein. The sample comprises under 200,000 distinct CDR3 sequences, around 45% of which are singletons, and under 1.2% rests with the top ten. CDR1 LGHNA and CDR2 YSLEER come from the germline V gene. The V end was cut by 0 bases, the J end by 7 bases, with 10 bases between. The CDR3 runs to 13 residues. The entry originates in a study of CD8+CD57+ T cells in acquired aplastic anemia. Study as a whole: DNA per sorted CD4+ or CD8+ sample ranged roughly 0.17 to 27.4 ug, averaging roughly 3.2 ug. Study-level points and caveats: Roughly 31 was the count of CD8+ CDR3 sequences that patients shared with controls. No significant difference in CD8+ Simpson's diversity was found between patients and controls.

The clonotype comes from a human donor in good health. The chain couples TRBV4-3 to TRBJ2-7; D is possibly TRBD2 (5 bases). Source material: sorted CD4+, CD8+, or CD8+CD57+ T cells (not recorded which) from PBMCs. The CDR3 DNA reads TGCGCCAGCAGCCAAGATAGTCCGGGAGAGCAGTACTTC. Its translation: CASSQDSPGEQYF.